This T cell receptor beta chain was recorded in a study of cytomegalovirus exposure and HLA in healthy donors. The CDR3 covers 13 residues. V lost 6 bases and J lost 7; bases outside the gene matches: 4. Germline V gives CDR1 MDHEN, CDR2 SYDVKM. PCR employed 60 Vbeta and 13 Jbeta primers. Some clones are missing from TCRdb's copy, which holds only in-frame ones; the method was immunoSEQ multiplex PCR. Here the sample table reports 55,000 to 75,000 clones. Sequenced input: PBMCs. The receptor comes from a male donor in good health and CMV-seronegative. The V and J genes are TRBV28 and TRBJ2-5; 11 bases fit TRBD1. CDR3 DNA: TGTGCCAGCAGACGGACAGGGGGCGCGACCCAGTACTTC. This translates into CASRRTGGATQYF.